This T cell receptor (beta chain) originates from a study of blood T cells in healthy people across ages. A second about 7 to 12 cycle PCR used barcoded and J-beta primers. TCRdb re-called the 5' RACE reads with MiXCR, one entry per CDR3 protein. The table includes 850,000 to 1,000,000 distinct CDR3 sequences, around 49% detected once. This clonotype was picked up a small number of times. J lost 1 base, V lost 0 bases, and 10 bases had no gene match. There are 18 residues in the CDR3. CDR1 DFQATT and CDR2 SNEGSKA come from the germline V gene (reference sequence). The gene calls are TRBV20-1 and TRBJ2-1; 9 bases are shared with TRBD2. Sequenced: blood. This receptor was taken from a man between 25 and 39 years old in good health. This CDR3 reads CSARDVAGVRKSYNEQFF. The CDR3 nucleotides are TGCAGTGCTAGAGATGTAGCGGGGGTGCGGAAATCCTACAATGAGCAGTTCTTC.